This TCR beta chain originates from a study of spatial heterogeneity in lung cancer. TCRdb independently ran MiXCR on the 5' RACE reads; one entry per CDR3 protein. The sample holds over 4,000 distinct CDR3 sequences, roughly a tenth seen once. This CDR3 has 15 amino acids. The ends were cut back, 5 bases at V and 5 bases at J, with 15 bases in the middle. Germline CDR1 reads MNHEY; CDR2 reads SMNVEV (reference sequence). Sample time point: sample taken at primary tumor resection. Unsorted whole RNA samples from tumor, nontumor lung or frozen PBMC were sequenced. Many counts were recorded for this clonotype.

The rearrangement links TRBV27 to TRBJ2-2; tentatively, D is TRBD2 (7 bases). The specimen was PBMCs, collected at surgery. The clonotype was recovered from a male donor with early-stage non-small cell lung cancer. In DNA, the CDR3 is TGTGCCAGCAGTCTCGACAGGCGGGGGACCGGGGAGCTGTTTTTT. It specifies CASSLDRRGTGELFF.